The 7 T cell receptor beta chains in this list originate from one sample, sequenced in a study of breast tumors, draining lymph nodes, adjacent tissues (TCRdb year 2016). Library prep was done by multiplex PCR. The instrument given in TCRdb is Illumina HiSeq 2000. TCRdb's own reprocessing of the public reads used fastp at Q25 and MiXCR and kept productive beta chains. Entries are consolidated by CDR3 protein sequence, retaining the most common genes and DNA. The sample table shows around 170,000 distinct CDR3 sequences, and around a third are seen once. The ten largest clones represent around 4.5% of the sample. Lymph node samples were obtained from the axillary draining lymph nodes of breast cancer patients. Material for sequencing was axillary lymph node tissue. The origin of the receptors is a female donor with breast cancer. Some clones in this sample may be carry-over from other donors' samples.

This clonotype appeared a few times. The chain is built from TRBV20-1 and TRBJ1-1; D call uncertain. Between the trimmed V and J ends, which lost 4 bases and 6 bases, there was a span of 18 bases. The CDR3 length is 14 residues. CDR1 is DFQATT and CDR2 is SNEGSKA in the germline V gene (reference sequence). CDR3 in DNA: TGCAGTGCTAAACGGCTCGAGGCCCGCGCTGAAGCTTTCTTT. As protein: CSAKRLEARAEAFF.

V usage is TRBV20-1 and J usage is TRBJ1-5; 7 bases map to TRBD1. J lost 4 bases, V lost 5 bases, and 14 bases had no gene match. The CDR3 is 16 amino acids. In germline, CDR1 is DFQATT, CDR2 SNEGSKA (reference sequence). DNA of the CDR3: TGCAGTGCTCCAATCCCGGGAGGGGGCAAGAATCAGCCCCAGCATTTT. Translation gives CSAPIPGGGKNQPQHF.

V gene TRBV20-1 combines with J gene TRBJ2-1; TRBD2 matches 8 bases. Per the germline V gene, CDR1 is DFQATT and CDR2 is SNEGSKA (reference sequence). This CDR3 spans 13 amino acids. Unmatched junction bases numbered 7, after V lost 3 bases and J lost 9 bases. CDR3 nucleotide sequence: TGCAGTGCTAGCGGGGGGGCCCTTGGTGAGCAGTTCTTC. It yields the protein CSASGGALGEQFF.

Regarding this clonotype: The junction departs from the called germline gene at one end, perhaps through a read error. This chain connects TRBV2 to TRBJ2-3, with TRBD2 as a possible D gene (6 bases). Germline assignment: CDR1 SNHLY and CDR2 FYNNEI. CDR3 length equals 14 residues. DNA for the CDR3: TGTGGCAGCAGTCCAACTATGGGAGGAGATACGCAGTATTTT. Translation: CGSSPTMGGDTQYF.

This clonotype was counted at least ten times. The chain employs TRBV7-9 and TRBJ1-4; unclear D gene. CDR3 length: 16 amino acids. Germline CDR1 and CDR2: SEHNR and FQNEAQ (reference sequence). Trimming left V 5 bases short and J 4 bases short, with 17 bases between. The CDR3, as DNA: TGTGCCAGCAGCCCACCTTTAGGCGCCATTAATGAAAAACTGTTTTTT. It encodes CASSPPLGAINEKLFF.

This clonotype was seen at least ten times. V is TRBV2 and J is TRBJ1-2; D is undetermined. The germline gives CDR1 SNHLY, CDR2 FYNNEI. There are 11 residues in the CDR3. Trimming shortened V by 7 bases and J by 3 bases, and 6 bases separated the two germline ends. The DNA for the CDR3 is TGTGCCAGCACCGTGTACTATGGCTACACCTTC. Residues: CASTVYYGYTF. Based on the CDR3 plus reference TRBV2 and TRBJ1-2, the full variable domain is EPEVTQTPSHQVTQMGQEVILRCVPISNHLYFYWYRQILGQKVEFLVSFYNNEISEKSEIFDDQFSVERPDGSNFTLKIRSTKLEDSAMYFCASTVYYGYTFGSGTRLTVV.

Many counts were recorded for this clonotype. The V call is TRBV6-6, the J call TRBJ2-7; 7 positions agree with TRBD2. CDR1 is MNHNY, CDR2 SVGAGI, per germline (reference sequence). This CDR3 contains 15 residues. The J segment lost 4 bases and the V segment lost 2 bases, leaving 8 bases of the junction unmatched. In DNA form, the CDR3 reads TGTGCCAGCAGTTACCCCTGGGAGGGTCTGTACGAGCAGTACTTC. Encoded protein: CASSYPWEGLYEQYF.